This T cell receptor (beta chain) emerged from a study of control samples from healthy donors and cancer patients. V was cut by 5 bases and J by 4 bases, with 12 bases left in between. The germline CDR1 and CDR2 sequences are SGHNT and YENEEA. This CDR3 has 13 residues. Data came from immunoSEQ multiplex PCR; TCRdb stores just in-frame clones and leaves some out. The sample carries 150,000 to 200,000 clones, nearly 90% recorded once. What was sequenced was blood. The sequence was collected from a woman in her forties or fifties in good health. The chain has TRBV11-3 and TRBJ2-7, with TRBD2 as a possible D gene (6 bases). CDR3 sequence: CASSLFSGYEQYF. The CDR3 DNA reads TGTGCCAGCAGCCTTTTTAGCGGATACGAGCAGTACTTC.